A single sample is the source of the 31 T cell receptor beta chains below, sequenced in a study of cytomegalovirus exposure and HLA in healthy donors. PCR was performed using 60 Vbeta and 13 Jbeta primers. Produced via immunoSEQ multiplex PCR; TCRdb's table is partial and in-frame only. The data hold fewer than 140,000 clones, with around 75% observed a single time. The sample consisted of PBMCs. Receptors originate from a female donor in good health and CMV-seronegative.

V and J are TRBV5-6 and TRBJ2-7, with a possible D match to TRBD1 (5 bases). Germline V gene sequence: CDR1 SGHDT, CDR2 YYEEEE. V was clipped by 2 bases and J by 6 bases, with 24 bases between them. The CDR3 contains 17 residues. As DNA, the CDR3 is TGTGCCAGCAGCTTATTCGATCGGGCAGGGAAGTCAATCGAGCAGTACTTC. Encoded protein: CASSLFDRAGKSIEQYF.

In its sample, this clone was seen once. J is TRBJ1-4 and V is TRBV30; D may be TRBD1 (5 bases). Trimming removed 5 bases at V and 7 bases at J, with 20 bases between. Germline V gene lookup returns CDR1 GTSNPN and CDR2 SVGIG (reference sequence). CDR3 size: 15 residues. CDR3 bases: TGTGCCTGGGGACGTGGTGGACAAGGGGCTGAAAAACTGTTTTTT. Translating it yields CAWGRGGQGAEKLFF.

This clone was detected only once. The chain joins TRBV6-6 to TRBJ2-3; no firm D call. V shed 7 bases and J shed 5 bases, with 16 bases lying between them. Germline V gene sequence: CDR1 MNHNY, CDR2 SVGAGI (reference sequence). CDR3 length: 14 residues. The CDR3, as DNA: TGTGCCAGCACCCGAAGACAAGGCCTAGATACGCAGTATTTT. Translated, it gives CASTRRQGLDTQYF.

V is TRBV5-4 and J is TRBJ2-1; 9 positions match TRBD2. The germline CDR1 and CDR2 sequences are SGHNT and YYREEE (reference sequence). This CDR3 spans 17 amino acids. Trimming cost V 6 bases and J 8 bases; bases outside gene matches: 18. The CDR3 protein is CASTPLAAGGPFDEQFF. CDR3 coding DNA: TGTGCCAGCACTCCCCTCGCTGCGGGAGGGCCGTTTGATGAGCAGTTCTTC.

The V and J genes are TRBV19 and TRBJ2-5; TRBD2 aligns across 8 bases. Looked up from germline, CDR1 is LNHDA and CDR2 is SQIVND (reference sequence). This CDR3 region has 16 residues. Trimming removed 2 bases from V and 2 bases from J; junction bases left unmatched: 7. CDR3 amino acids: CASSIRPGGPQETQYF. The DNA of the CDR3 is TGTGCCAGTAGTATACGCCCGGGAGGGCCTCAAGAGACCCAGTACTTC.

CDR3 loop: CASSSKTGRGPQETQYF. The DNA for the CDR3 is TGTGCCAGCAGCTCGAAGACAGGTCGGGGCCCTCAAGAGACCCAGTACTTC. The chain recombines TRBV7-9 with TRBJ2-5; a possible D gene is TRBD1 (6 bases). Trimming cost V 4 bases and J 2 bases, with 20 bases left between them. Germline V gene sequence: CDR1 SEHNR, CDR2 FQNEAQ (reference sequence). CDR3 length equals 17 residues.

The rearrangement links TRBV7-8 to TRBJ2-1; 15 bases match TRBD2. After removal of 6 bases from V and 0 bases from J, the junction contained 9 bases not matched to a gene. The CDR3 loop spans 19 amino acids. The germline V gene has CDR1 SGHVS and CDR2 FQNEAQ. CDR3 region: CASRPGTSGRISSYNEQFF. The DNA for the CDR3 is TGTGCCAGCAGACCCGGGACTAGCGGGAGGATAAGCTCCTACAATGAGCAGTTCTTC.

The J gene is TRBJ2-6, the V gene TRBV28; TRBD2 might be the D (5 bases). Trimming pared 3 bases from V and 0 bases from J, leaving 9 bases between. The V gene's germline CDR1 is MDHEN and CDR2 SYDVKM. CDR3 length: 16 residues. As DNA, the CDR3 is TGTGCCAGCAGTTTCCCGGGGAACTCTGGGGCCAACGTCCTGACTTTC. Translating it yields CASSFPGNSGANVLTF.

There are a few counts of this clone. The chain employs TRBV2 and TRBJ1-1; D gene unclear. This CDR3 contains 14 residues. Germline V lookup: CDR1 SNHLY, CDR2 FYNNEI. Trimming left V 5 bases short and J 0 bases short, with 10 bases between. The CDR3 DNA is TGTGCCAGCAGTCTGACAAGGATGAACACTGAAGCTTTCTTT. It translates to CASSLTRMNTEAFF.

The V call is TRBV12-5, the J call TRBJ2-2, with D possibly matching TRBD2 (6 bases). The CDR3 consists of 14 residues. V lost 6 bases and J lost 4, with 12 bases in between. The V gene's germline CDR1 is LGHNT and CDR2 FRNRAP. In DNA, the CDR3 is TGTGCTAGTGGGCGTAACGGGGGCACCGGGGAGCTGTTTTTT. Its protein is CASGRNGGTGELFF.

The V gene is TRBV30, the J gene TRBJ2-2; the D gene is possibly TRBD1 (5 bases). Germline CDR1 and CDR2: GTSNPN and SVGIG (reference sequence). The CDR3 runs to 16 residues. V was cut by 6 bases and J by 3 bases, with 20 bases left in between. CDR3 in amino acids: CACLKGVRSDTGELFF. The CDR3 region has the DNA TGTGCCTGCTTGAAAGGGGTTCGGTCGGACACCGGGGAGCTGTTTTTT.

V and J are TRBV6-1 and TRBJ1-4; 8 positions agree with TRBD1. Germline CDR1 and CDR2: MNHNS and SASEGT. V trimming: 6 bases; J trimming: 2 bases; junction bases outside the gene matches: 5. The CDR3 runs 15 residues. The CDR3 DNA reads as TGTGCCAGCAGCTACAGGGGGGTGACTAATGAAAAACTGTTTTTT. This sequence encodes CASSYRGVTNEKLFF.

This clone occurred a few times. V usage is TRBV27 and J usage is TRBJ2-7; 12 positions match TRBD2. V gave up 6 bases and J gave up 3 bases; unmatched junction bases: 3. This CDR3 has 14 amino acids. The germline gives CDR1 MNHEY, CDR2 SMNVEV (reference sequence). For the CDR3, the DNA is TGTGCCAGCAGCGGACTAGCGGGGCTCTACGAGCAGTACTTC. This translates into CASSGLAGLYEQYF.

The V and J genes are TRBV9 and TRBJ2-3, with 10 bases fitting TRBD1. The CDR3 is 15 residues long. CDR1 SGDLS and CDR2 YYNGEE come from the germline V gene. With 0 bases clipped from V and 4 bases from J, the junction kept 2 bases outside the gene matches. As DNA, the CDR3 is TGTGCCAGCAGCGTAGAAGGGACAGGGGCAGATACGCAGTATTTT. It codes for CASSVEGTGADTQYF.

The chain has TRBV4-1 and TRBJ2-7; TRBD2 aligns across 11 bases. The CDR3 length is 15 residues. V lost 2 bases, J lost 3 bases, and 3 bases stayed unmatched. The germline CDR1 and CDR2 sequences are MGHRA and YSYEKL. The CDR3 region has the DNA TGCGCCAGCAGCCAAACTAGCGGGAGTCTCTACGAGCAGTACTTC. Amino acid sequence: CASSQTSGSLYEQYF.

The chain joins TRBV27 to TRBJ2-7; TRBD2 is a possible D gene (5 bases). Looked up from germline, CDR1 is MNHEY and CDR2 is SMNVEV (reference sequence). The CDR3 consists of 15 residues. Trimming cost V 6 bases and J 5 bases, with 20 bases left between them. Written as DNA, the CDR3 is TGTGCCAGCAGCCCCGTCCAGAGGGCGAACCACGAGCAGTACTTC. It specifies CASSPVQRANHEQYF.

This sequence joins TRBV4-1 and TRBJ2-7, with TRBD1 matching 9 bases. V lost 4 bases and J lost 2; bases outside the gene matches: 6. Germline V gives CDR1 MGHRA, CDR2 YSYEKL. The CDR3 spans 15 residues. CDR3 sequence reads: CASSLRTGEAYEQYF. The DNA for the CDR3 is TGCGCCAGCAGCCTTCGGACAGGGGAAGCCTACGAGCAGTACTTC.

The rearrangement links TRBV14 to TRBJ2-1; D not certain. This CDR3 comprises 15 residues. V lost 4 bases to trimming and J lost 0 bases, with 10 bases between them. The germline V gene encodes CDR1 SGHDN and CDR2 FVKESK. The CDR3 DNA sequence: TGTGCCAGCAGCCCGACGTGGAGCTCCTACAATGAGCAGTTCTTC. It specifies CASSPTWSSYNEQFF.

The rearrangement uses TRBV25-1 and TRBJ1-3; D unclear. This CDR3 spans 16 amino acids. Germline loops: CDR1 MGHDK, CDR2 SYGVNS. V was trimmed by 3 bases and J by 0 bases, leaving 12 bases between them. This CDR3 reads CASSDRHHLSGNTIYF. The DNA for the CDR3 is TGTGCCAGCAGTGACCGACACCACCTCTCTGGAAACACCATATATTTT. The whole variable domain, filled in from reference TRBV25-1 and TRBJ1-3, reads EADIYQTPRYLVIGTGKKITLECSQTMGHDKMYWYQQDPGMELHLIHYSYGVNSTEKGDLSSESTVSRIRTEHFPLTLESARPSHTSQYLCASSDRHHLSGNTIYFGEGSWLTVV.

This chain links TRBV10-1 with TRBJ2-5; 7 positions match TRBD2. From germline, CDR1 is WNHNN and CDR2 SYGVQD (reference sequence). The CDR3 sequence is 13 residues long. The ends lost 10 bases at V and 2 bases at J; junction bases unmatched: 7. In DNA, the CDR3 is TGCGCCACACAAGGACTAGATCAAGAGACCCAGTACTTC. It is translated as CATQGLDQETQYF.

The CDR3 loop reads CASSLGDYRSTDTQYF. Written as DNA, the CDR3 is TGTGCCAGCAGCCTGGGCGACTACCGAAGCACAGATACGCAGTATTTT. The chain couples TRBV5-8 to TRBJ2-3, with D tentatively TRBD2 (5 bases). This CDR3 has 16 residues. CDR1 SGHTS and CDR2 YDEGEE come from the germline V gene. Deletions cut 4 bases from V and 0 bases from J, with 15 bases between.

This chain uses TRBV27 with TRBJ2-3, with TRBD2 identical over 11 bases. After removal of 4 bases from V and 6 bases from J, the junction contained 9 bases not matched to a gene. This CDR3 is built from 16 residues. Per the germline V gene, CDR1 is MNHEY and CDR2 is SMNVEV (reference sequence). CDR3 coding DNA: TGTGCCAGCAGTTCCCCGGGACTAGCGGTTCGGGATACGCAGTATTTT. Its translation is CASSSPGLAVRDTQYF.

This rearrangement joins TRBV25-1 to TRBJ1-2, with 12 nucleotides matching TRBD1. The germline V gene encodes CDR1 MGHDK and CDR2 SYGVNS. This CDR3 is built from 16 residues. V gave up 2 bases and J gave up 3 bases; unmatched junction bases: 4. CDR3 in amino acids: CASSERGTGGHYGYTF. The CDR3 DNA sequence: TGTGCCAGCAGTGAACGGGGGACAGGGGGCCACTATGGCTACACCTTC.

The rearrangement links TRBV2 to TRBJ1-5, with D perhaps matching TRBD1 (5 bases). The CDR3 sequence is 18 residues long. The V end lost 0 bases, the J end lost 7 bases, and 22 bases lay between the germline ends. Germline CDR1 SNHLY, CDR2 FYNNEI. Here the CDR3 reads CASSEALRGAGTKQPQHF. CDR3 DNA sequence: TGTGCCAGCAGTGAAGCGCTTAGAGGGGCGGGGACGAAGCAGCCCCAGCATTTT.

This sequence joins TRBV29-1 and TRBJ1-5; D may be TRBD1 (6 bases). V lost 6 bases, J lost 3 bases, and 12 bases lay in between. This CDR3 has 13 amino acids. Germline V gene lookup returns CDR1 SQVTM and CDR2 ANQGSEA. The DNA for the CDR3 is TGCAGCGTCTCACAGGGATACAATCAGCCCCAGCATTTT. This codes for CSVSQGYNQPQHF.

The CDR3 spells CASLRGSGGTGELFF. In DNA form, the CDR3 reads TGTGCCTCCCTGAGGGGGAGCGGGGGCACCGGGGAGCTGTTTTTT. This rearrangement joins TRBV30 to TRBJ2-2; 8 positions match TRBD2. From germline, CDR1 is GTSNPN and CDR2 SVGIG (reference sequence). This CDR3 region has 15 residues. V trimming: 7 bases; J trimming: 4 bases; junction bases outside the gene matches: 11.

About this clone itself: Distinct nucleotide sequences in the sample also encode this CDR3. The J gene is TRBJ2-1, the V gene TRBV15; 10 bases are shared with TRBD1. This CDR3 is 14 amino acids long. Germline V gene lookup returns CDR1 LNHNV and CDR2 YYDKDF (reference sequence). V dropped 5 bases and J dropped 7; count of bases not matched to a gene: 5. CDR3 loop: CATSPGQGGNEQFF. CDR3 sequence (DNA): TGTGCCACCAGCCCCGGACAGGGGGGGAATGAGCAGTTCTTC.

CDR3 residues: CASSLVAGEDEQFF. The DNA of the CDR3 is TGCGCCAGCAGCTTGGTGGCGGGAGAGGATGAGCAGTTCTTC. This chain joins TRBV5-1 and TRBJ2-1, with 7 bases matching TRBD2. CDR3 length: 14 residues. The junction had 5 bases not matched to a gene; V was cut back by 0 bases and J by 8 bases. CDR1 SGHRS and CDR2 YFSETQ come from the germline V gene.

This chain joins TRBV4-1 and TRBJ2-1, with 10 bases aligning to TRBD2. This CDR3 spans 16 amino acids. After removal of 5 bases from V and 0 bases from J, the junction contained 4 bases not matched to a gene. The germline CDR1 and CDR2 sequences are MGHRA and YSYEKL. CDR3 residues: CASSDPSGGSYNEQFF. CDR3 nucleotide sequence: TGCGCCAGCAGCGACCCTAGCGGGGGCTCCTACAATGAGCAGTTCTTC.

This chain uses TRBV19 with TRBJ2-1; possible D gene TRBD1, 5 bases. The germline V and J ends were trimmed by 4 bases and 8 bases, with 12 bases remaining between them. Germline V lookup: CDR1 LNHDA, CDR2 SQIVND (reference sequence). The CDR3 runs 13 residues. The CDR3 coding sequence is TGTGCCAGTAGTAAGGCAGGGTGGGATGAGCAGTTCTTC. It encodes CASSKAGWDEQFF.

The rearrangement links TRBV6-1 to TRBJ2-3; D is uncertain. Germline loops: CDR1 MNHNS, CDR2 SASEGT. This CDR3 contains 15 residues. The V end was cut by 7 bases, the J end by 3 bases, with 17 bases between. CDR3 nucleotides: TGTGCCAGCACCGAGTCCCTTTTGTTAACAGATACGCAGTATTTT. Residues: CASTESLLLTDTQYF.